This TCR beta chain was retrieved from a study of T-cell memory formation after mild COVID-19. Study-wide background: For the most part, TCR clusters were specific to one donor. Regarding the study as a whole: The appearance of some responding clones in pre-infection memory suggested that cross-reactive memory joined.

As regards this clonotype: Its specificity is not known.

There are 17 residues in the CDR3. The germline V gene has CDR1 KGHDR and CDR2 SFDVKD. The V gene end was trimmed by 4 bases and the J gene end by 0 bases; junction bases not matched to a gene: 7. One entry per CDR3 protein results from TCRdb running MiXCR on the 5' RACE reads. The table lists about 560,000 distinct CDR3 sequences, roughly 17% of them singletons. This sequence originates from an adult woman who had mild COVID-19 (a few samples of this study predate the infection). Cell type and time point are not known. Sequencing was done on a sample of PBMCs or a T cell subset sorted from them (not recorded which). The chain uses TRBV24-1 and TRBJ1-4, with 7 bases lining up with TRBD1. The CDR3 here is CATSEPQGTATNEKLFF. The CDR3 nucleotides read TGTGCCACCAGTGAGCCACAGGGGACCGCAACTAATGAAAAACTGTTTTTT.